The clone carrying this T cell receptor (beta chain) was seen at least ten times. This sample was included in a study of T cells in Graves' hyperthyroidism and ophthalmopathy. CDR3 length: 14 amino acids. Trimming left V 5 bases short and J 2 bases short, with 12 bases between. Germline V gives CDR1 KGHSH, CDR2 LQKENI. Using RNA transcripts as the source, TCR beta CDR3 regions were amplified. First-round RT-PCR with HTBI primers amplified the TCR CDR3 region. TCRdb fed the multiplex PCR reads into MiXCR, producing one record per CDR3 protein. The sample carries approximately 400,000 distinct CDR3 sequences, over 12% recorded once.

This receptor was identified in a man between 50 and 59 years old with Graves' ophthalmopathy. The sample taken for sequencing was blood. The chain links TRBV18 to TRBJ2-5; no reliable D call. CDR3 sequence reads: CASSAGFRQETQYF. CDR3 coding DNA: TGTGCCAGCTCAGCAGGATTTCGGCAAGAGACCCAGTACTTC.